The clone carrying this TCR beta chain was found once. This entry comes from a study of OX40 agonist ivuxolimab in advanced cancers. Study context: Patients were dosed intravenously with ivuxolimab at 0.01 to 10 mg/kg every 2 weeks.

With baseline, cycle 4 day 1, and cycle 7 day 1 as timepoints, blood was sampled. TCRdb's table, derived via immunoSEQ multiplex PCR, lists solely in-frame clones and lacks some. The sample records approximately 74,000 clones, 80% to 95% being singletons. The germline V and J ends were trimmed by 7 bases and 0 bases, with 6 bases remaining between them. This CDR3 is built from 13 residues. Germline V lookup: CDR1 MDHEN, CDR2 SYDVKM. The sequenced sample was CD4+ or CD8+ T cells sorted from blood, obtained in a trial of the OX40 agonist ivuxolimab. This sequence joins TRBV28 and TRBJ2-2; the D is unclear. The clonotype originates from an adult with an advanced solid tumor such as melanoma, head and neck, liver or kidney cancer. The CDR3 loop reads CASKPANTGELFF. The CDR3 DNA is TGTGCCAGCAAACCCGCGAACACCGGGGAGCTGTTTTTT. The complete variable domain, with remaining parts taken from reference TRBV28 and TRBJ2-2, reads DVKVTQSSRYLVKRTGEKVFLECVQDMDHENMFWYRQDPGLGLRLIYFSYDVKMKEKGDIPEGYSVSREKKERFSLILESASTNQTSMYLCASKPANTGELFFGEGSRLTVL.